The T cell receptor (beta chain) described here comes from a study of blood T cell repertoires in COVID-19. Study as a whole: The analysed material was cDNA or gDNA that came from T cells, B-cell-depleted T cells, or PBMCs.

The participants were between about 18 and 90 years old and came from fewer than 25 US areas. What the recovered Cohort 3 donors had was two negative PCRs, clearance, or symptom resolution. This clone was detected once. Germline lookup yields CDR1 MGHRA and CDR2 YSYEKL. The ends were cut back, 3 bases at V and 6 bases at J, with 12 bases in the middle. The CDR3 runs to 14 residues. Per the original methods: Amplification from reference gene primers served as the basis for estimated nucleated cell counts. Sequenced by immunoSEQ multiplex PCR; TCRdb stores in-frame clones only, minus some. V, J and clone size are those of that table, while D and trimming were read from the DNA. The sample comprises 150,000 to 200,000 clones, approximately 80% of which are singletons, and 11% rests with the top ten.

The genes are TRBV4-1 and TRBJ2-1; a weak D match, TRBD2 (5 bases). The source of this sequence is a man aged 50 to 60 who had recovered from COVID-19. Sequenced: PBMCs or T cells enriched from blood (not recorded which). The CDR3 loop reads CASSHQWTVNEQFF. The DNA for the CDR3 is TGCGCCAGCAGCCATCAATGGACTGTCAATGAGCAGTTCTTC.